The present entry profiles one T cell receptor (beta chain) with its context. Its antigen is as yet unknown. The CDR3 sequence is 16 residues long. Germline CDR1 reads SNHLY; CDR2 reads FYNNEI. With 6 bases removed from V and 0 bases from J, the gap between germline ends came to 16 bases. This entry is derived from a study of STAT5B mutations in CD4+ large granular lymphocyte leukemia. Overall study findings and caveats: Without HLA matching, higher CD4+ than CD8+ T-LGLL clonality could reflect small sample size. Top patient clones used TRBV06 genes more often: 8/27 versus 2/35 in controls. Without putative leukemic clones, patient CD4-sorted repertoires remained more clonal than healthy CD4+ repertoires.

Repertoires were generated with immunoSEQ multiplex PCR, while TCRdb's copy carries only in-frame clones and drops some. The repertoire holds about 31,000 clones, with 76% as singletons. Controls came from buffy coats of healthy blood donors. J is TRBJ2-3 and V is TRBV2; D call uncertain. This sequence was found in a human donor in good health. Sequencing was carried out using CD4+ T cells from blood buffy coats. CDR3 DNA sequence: TGTGCCAGCAGCGGCCTTGAATTGGCTAGCACAGATACGCAGTATTTT. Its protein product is CASSGLELASTDTQYF.